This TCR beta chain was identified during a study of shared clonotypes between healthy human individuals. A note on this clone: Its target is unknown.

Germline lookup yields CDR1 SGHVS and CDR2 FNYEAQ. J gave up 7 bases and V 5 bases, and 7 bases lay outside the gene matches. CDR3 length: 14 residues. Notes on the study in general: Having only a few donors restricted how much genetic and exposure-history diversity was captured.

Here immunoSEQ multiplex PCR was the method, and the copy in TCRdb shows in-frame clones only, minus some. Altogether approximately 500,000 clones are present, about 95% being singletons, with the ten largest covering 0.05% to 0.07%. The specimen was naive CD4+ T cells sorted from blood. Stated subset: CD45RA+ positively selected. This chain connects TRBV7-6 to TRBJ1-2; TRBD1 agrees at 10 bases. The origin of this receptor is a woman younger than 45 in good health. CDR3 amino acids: CASSERQGAFGYTF. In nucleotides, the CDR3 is TGTGCCAGCAGCGAGAGACAGGGGGCGTTTGGCTACACCTTC.